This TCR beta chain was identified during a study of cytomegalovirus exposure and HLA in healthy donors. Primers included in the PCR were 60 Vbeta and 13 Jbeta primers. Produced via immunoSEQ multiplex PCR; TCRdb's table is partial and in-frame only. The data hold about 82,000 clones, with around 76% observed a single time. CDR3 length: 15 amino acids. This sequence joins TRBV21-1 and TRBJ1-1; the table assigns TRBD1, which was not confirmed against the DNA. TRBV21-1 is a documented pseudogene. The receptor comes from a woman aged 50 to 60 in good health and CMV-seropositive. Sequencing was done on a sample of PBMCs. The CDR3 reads CASSCPGQKNTEAFF. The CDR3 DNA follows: TGTGCCAGCAGCTGTCCGGGACAAAAGAACACTGAAGCTTTCTTT.